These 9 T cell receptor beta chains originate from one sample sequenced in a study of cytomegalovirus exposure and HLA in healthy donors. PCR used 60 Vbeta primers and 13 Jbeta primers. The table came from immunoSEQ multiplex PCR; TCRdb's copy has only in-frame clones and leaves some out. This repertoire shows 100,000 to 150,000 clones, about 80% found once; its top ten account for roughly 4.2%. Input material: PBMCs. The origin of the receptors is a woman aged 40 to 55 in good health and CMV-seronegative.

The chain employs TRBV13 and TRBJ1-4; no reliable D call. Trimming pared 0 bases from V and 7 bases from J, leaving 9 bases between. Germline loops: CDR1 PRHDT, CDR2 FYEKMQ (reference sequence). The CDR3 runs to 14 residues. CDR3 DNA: TGTGCCAGCAGCTTAGGGGGGAGTCTTGAAAAACTGTTTTTT. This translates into CASSLGGSLEKLFF.

In DNA, the CDR3 is TGTGCCAGCAGTTGGGACAGCGTTAATGAAAAACTGTTTTTT. As protein: CASSWDSVNEKLFF. V usage is TRBV7-6 and J usage is TRBJ1-4; 7 nucleotides match TRBD1. CDR3 length: 14 residues. Trimming took 6 bases from V and 4 from J; bases not matched to a gene: 5. Germline V lookup: CDR1 SGHVS, CDR2 FNYEAQ.

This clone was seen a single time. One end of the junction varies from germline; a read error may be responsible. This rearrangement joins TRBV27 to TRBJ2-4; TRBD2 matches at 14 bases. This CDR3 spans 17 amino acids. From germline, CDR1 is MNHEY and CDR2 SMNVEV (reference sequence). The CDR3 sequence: CAAGTSGSRGTKNIQYF. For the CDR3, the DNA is TGCGCTGCAGGGACTAGCGGGAGTAGGGGGACCAAAAACATTCAGTACTTC.

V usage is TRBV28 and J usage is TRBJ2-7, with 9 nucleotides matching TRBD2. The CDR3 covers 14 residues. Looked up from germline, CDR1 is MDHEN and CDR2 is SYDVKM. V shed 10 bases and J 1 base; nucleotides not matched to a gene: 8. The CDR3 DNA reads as TGTGCCACCGCACGCGGGAGGGGTTCCTACGAGCAGTACTTC. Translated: CATARGRGSYEQYF.

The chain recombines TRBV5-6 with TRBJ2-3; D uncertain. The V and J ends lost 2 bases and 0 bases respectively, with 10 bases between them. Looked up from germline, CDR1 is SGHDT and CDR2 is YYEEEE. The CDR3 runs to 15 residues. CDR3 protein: CASSFAAGSTDTQYF. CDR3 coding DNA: TGTGCCAGCAGCTTTGCTGCCGGGAGCACAGATACGCAGTATTTT.

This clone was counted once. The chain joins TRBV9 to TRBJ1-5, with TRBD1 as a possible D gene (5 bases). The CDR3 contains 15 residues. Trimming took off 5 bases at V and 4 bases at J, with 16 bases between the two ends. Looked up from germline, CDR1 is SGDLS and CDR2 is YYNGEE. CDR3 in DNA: TGTGCCAGCAGTAGAGGACCCGGGGGGAATCAGCCCCAGCATTTT. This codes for CASSRGPGGNQPQHF.

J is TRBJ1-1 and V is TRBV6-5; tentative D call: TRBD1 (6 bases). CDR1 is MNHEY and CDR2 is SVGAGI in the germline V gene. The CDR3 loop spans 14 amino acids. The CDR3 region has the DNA TGTGTCATAATAGGGGGGGAGGGCTTGAGTGAAGCTTTCTTT. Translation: CVIIGGEGLSEAFF.

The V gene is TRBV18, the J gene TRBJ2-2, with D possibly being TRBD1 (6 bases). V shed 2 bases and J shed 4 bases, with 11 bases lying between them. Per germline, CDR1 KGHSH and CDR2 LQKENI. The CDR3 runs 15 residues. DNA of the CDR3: TGTGCCAGCTCACCAATGGCAGGGGTCACCGGGGAGCTGTTTTTT. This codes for CASSPMAGVTGELFF.

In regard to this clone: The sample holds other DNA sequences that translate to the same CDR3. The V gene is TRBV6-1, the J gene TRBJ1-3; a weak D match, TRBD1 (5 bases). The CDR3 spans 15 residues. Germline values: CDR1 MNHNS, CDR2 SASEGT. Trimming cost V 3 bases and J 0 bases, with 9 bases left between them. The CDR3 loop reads CASSERGGSGNTIYF. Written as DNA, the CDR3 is TGTGCCAGCAGTGAGCGGGGCGGCTCTGGAAACACCATATATTTT.